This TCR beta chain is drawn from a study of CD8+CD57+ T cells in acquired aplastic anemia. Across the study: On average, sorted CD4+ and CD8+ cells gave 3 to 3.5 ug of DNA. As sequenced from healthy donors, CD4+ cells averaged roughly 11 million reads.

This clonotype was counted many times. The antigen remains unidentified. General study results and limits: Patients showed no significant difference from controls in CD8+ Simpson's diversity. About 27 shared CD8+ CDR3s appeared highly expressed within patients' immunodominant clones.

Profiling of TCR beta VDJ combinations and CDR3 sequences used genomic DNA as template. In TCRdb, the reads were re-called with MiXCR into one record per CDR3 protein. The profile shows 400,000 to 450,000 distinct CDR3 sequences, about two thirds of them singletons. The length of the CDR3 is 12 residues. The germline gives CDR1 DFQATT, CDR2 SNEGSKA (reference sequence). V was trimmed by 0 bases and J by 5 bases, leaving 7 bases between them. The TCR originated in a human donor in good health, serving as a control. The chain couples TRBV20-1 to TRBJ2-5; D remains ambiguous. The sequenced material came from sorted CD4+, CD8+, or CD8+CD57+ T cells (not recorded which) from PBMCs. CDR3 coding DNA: TGCAGTGCTAGAGAGGGAACGGAGACCCAGTACTTC. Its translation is CSAREGTETQYF.